This TCR beta chain was recorded in a study of blood T cell repertoires in COVID-19. Only in-frame clones appear in the TCRdb table, and some are missing; sequencing was by immunoSEQ multiplex PCR. The table lists over 200,000 clones, roughly 85% of them singletons. Germline V CDR1 and CDR2: SGDLS, YYNGEE. V dropped 4 bases and J dropped 6 bases, with 18 bases sitting between them. CDR3 size: 15 residues. This clonotype was sampled from a woman under 30 who had recovered from COVID-19. Sample: peripheral blood. This chain joins TRBV9 and TRBJ2-3, with D perhaps TRBD2 (6 bases). The CDR3 bases are TGTGCCAGCAGCCTATTATCGGGAGTATCGGATACGCAGTATTTT. Translation: CASSLLSGVSDTQYF.